Here is one TCR beta chain with its context. Its antigen is currently not known. The sample holds no much larger clone one base away, and base qualities are not on file. Other DNA sequences from this sample encode an identical CDR3 as well. The CDR3 regions of human TCRbeta chains were analyzed by immunosequencing. The paper's data handling went like this. Repertoire TCRs were matched against a reference library of SARS-CoV-2-specific TCRs generated with the MIRA antigen-specificity platform. Breadth was defined as the fraction of unique TCRs that were SARS-CoV-2-associated. Depth was defined as the fraction of total T cells that were SARS-CoV-2-associated. Using the MIRA data, every spike-specific TCR was mapped to the spike region that the TCR reacted to and assigned to either a CD4 or a CD8 class. Log10-transformed breadth and depth values were compared by one-way ANOVA with Sidak's multiple comparisons tests. TCRdb obtained this table from immuneACCESS and retained in-frame rearrangements with V and J assigned. These tables miss some clones; where compared with another copy, unresolved V genes account for less than half of the shortfall, and the remainder is unexplained. V and J calls and clone size come straight from that table; D and trimming were deduced from the DNA. This sample is represented by hundreds of thousands of clones; about 92% of them were singletons. The ten largest clones take up around 1% of the sample.

This specimen belongs to a study of T cell responses to AZD1222 COVID-19 vaccine (dated by TCRdb to about 2021). Describing the broader study: TCR sequencing covered fewer than 250 trial participants: about 210 given two doses of AZD1222 and about 26 given two doses of MenACWY control vaccine. Enrollment into the trials was organized by age into subgroups of 18-55, 56-69 and 70-plus years, and those subgroups contained about 150, 27 and 61 TCR-sequenced participants, respectively. Study-level results and caveats: CD4 TCRs associated with the vaccine covered the entire spike protein, and the dominant responses were in regions 160-218 and 743-854. Most participants were white British and females outnumbered males, and the authors suggested that clonal diversity may have been underestimated. After two AZD1222 doses, spike-specific TCR breadth and depth were significantly higher than at day 0 and than in MenACWY recipients. No day 14 peak-response samples were available, so repertoires were characterized only after the peak T cell response. Nearly half of unique spike-specific TCRs reportedly recognized epitopes outside regions mutated in the B.1.351 and B.1.1.7 variants. Conclusions about previously exposed vaccinees are limited because only six or seven AZD1222 recipients were SARS-CoV-2 seropositive at baseline. In the small 56-69-year group, the increase in depth fell short of significance, most likely because of low power.

Reading the label with the study, this specimen's time point is: baseline before first vaccination. Per the publication, the treatment or condition label means: meningococcal conjugate vaccine given as trial control. The vaccinee samples were drawn from two UK trials, COV001 and COV002, one of which was a single-blind randomized controlled phase 2/3 trial testing AZD1222 (ChAdOx1 nCoV-19) in healthy adults. Trial participant PBMC samples were collected at day 0 and day 28 after the second dose for TCRbeta chain sequencing. Trimming costs V 0 bases and J 7 bases, and their ends lie 5 bases apart. CDR1 and CDR2 are drawn from the germline V gene: SGHRS, YFSETQ. Including cysteine and phenylalanine, the CDR3 has 12 amino acids. The sequence is cut down to CDR3 DNA, 36 bases in frame from base 1.

The sequencing used peripheral blood, collected on day 0 of MenACWY control vaccination. The rearranged segments are TRBV5-1 and TRBJ2-1; the D gene assignment is ambiguous. This receptor was identified in an adult in good health. The DNA is TGCGCCAGCAGCTTGGCGGGTAATGAGCAGTTCTTC. The encoded protein is CASSLAGNEQFF.